This TCR beta chain was identified during a study of blood T cell repertoires in COVID-19. The wider study: T cells, B-cell-depleted T cells, or PBMCs provided the cDNA or gDNA that served as material.

There are 14 residues in the CDR3. Trimming at V came to 0 bases and at J to 5 bases, leaving 4 bases not matched to a gene. Germline assignment: CDR1 SGHNT and CDR2 YYREEE (reference sequence). Original processing notes: Estimation of nucleated cell counts relied on the amplification of reference gene primers. Some clones are missing from TCRdb's copy, which holds only in-frame ones; the method was immunoSEQ multiplex PCR. V, J and clone size are taken as reported in that table, and D and trimming were inferred from the DNA itself. The data contain 310,000 or so clones, more than 75% of them singletons.

The sequence was collected from a woman between 50 and 59 years old with active or convalescent COVID-19. Material: peripheral blood. The chain couples TRBV5-4 to TRBJ2-5, with TRBD1 identical over 7 bases. CDR3 DNA sequence: TGTGCCAGCAGCTTGGAGGACAGGCCTGAGACCCAGTACTTC. The encoded protein is CASSLEDRPETQYF.